Shown below are 15 T cell receptor beta chains from a single sample sequenced in a study of blood T cell repertoires in COVID-19. Clones were sequenced by immunoSEQ multiplex PCR, and TCRdb holds only the in-frame ones, with some missing. The table shows approximately 150,000 clones, with 84% occurring only once. The sequenced sample consisted of PBMCs or T cells enriched from blood (not recorded which). These receptors were taken from a woman aged 50 to 60 with acute COVID-19.

The chain has TRBV5-6 and TRBJ1-1; D remains ambiguous. The germline gives CDR1 SGHDT, CDR2 YYEEEE. The CDR3 loop spans 15 amino acids. Trimming pared 0 bases from V and 0 bases from J, leaving 9 bases between. CDR3: CASSLDRSLNTEAFF. DNA for the CDR3: TGTGCCAGCAGCTTGGATAGAAGCCTGAACACTGAAGCTTTCTTT.

This sequence joins TRBV15 and TRBJ2-3; D is perhaps TRBD1 (6 bases). V was cut by 1 base and J by 8 bases, with 25 bases left in between. From germline, CDR1 is LNHNV and CDR2 YYDKDF (reference sequence). The CDR3 extends over 18 amino acids. CDR3 region: CATSRAAGVAQDWGTQYF. The CDR3 DNA sequence: TGTGCCACCAGCAGAGCGGCAGGGGTTGCTCAGGATTGGGGTACGCAGTATTTT.

The chain combines TRBV24-1 with TRBJ2-5; TRBD1 agrees at 10 bases. Germline V gene lookup returns CDR1 KGHDR and CDR2 SFDVKD. The CDR3 consists of 15 residues. J gave up 9 bases and V 3 bases, and 9 bases lay outside the gene matches. CDR3 in amino acids: CATSDATRDRGPQYF. DNA for the CDR3: TGTGCCACCAGTGATGCGACCCGGGACAGGGGACCCCAGTACTTC.

This chain uses TRBV19 with TRBJ2-7; TRBD1 aligns across 8 bases. The CDR3 is made up of 15 amino acids. Germline-derived CDR1 and CDR2 are LNHDA and SQIVND (reference sequence). The trim removed 0 bases at V and 5 bases at J, leaving 6 bases unmatched. The CDR3 spells CASSIDRTGSHEQYF. The DNA of the CDR3 is TGTGCCAGTAGTATAGATAGGACAGGGAGCCACGAGCAGTACTTC.

The chain couples TRBV3-1 (or the pseudogene TRBV3-2) to TRBJ1-1; 7 bases line up with TRBD1. From germline, CDR1 is LGHDT and CDR2 YNNKEL (reference sequence). Losses at the gene ends were 4 bases for V and 6 bases for J; bases not matched to a gene: 11. This CDR3 is built from 15 residues. The CDR3 loop is CASSPGQSSFPEAFF. CDR3 bases: TGTGCCAGCAGCCCGGGACAGTCTTCGTTCCCTGAAGCTTTCTTT.

The V call is TRBV19, the J call TRBJ2-1; TRBD2 matches 16 bases. Germline values: CDR1 LNHDA, CDR2 SQIVND (reference sequence). J lost 9 bases, V lost 4 bases, and 6 bases had no gene match. This CDR3 is built from 16 residues. The CDR3 spells CASSRGTSGRAGEQFF. DNA for the CDR3: TGTGCCAGTAGTAGAGGGACTAGCGGGAGGGCGGGTGAGCAGTTCTTC. Supplemented by reference TRBV19 and TRBJ2-1, the full variable domain reads DGGITQSPKYLFRKEGQNVTLSCEQNLNHDAMYWYRQDPGQGLRLIYYSQIVNDFQKGDIAEGYSVSREKKESFPLTVTSAQKNPTAFYLCASSRGTSGRAGEQFFGPGTRLTVL.

The chain has TRBV7-2 and TRBJ1-4, with a tentative D call TRBD1 (5 bases). The CDR3 loop spans 16 amino acids. V was shortened by 5 bases and J by 8 bases, with 21 bases between the two germline ends. Germline V lookup: CDR1 SGHTA, CDR2 FQGNSA. The CDR3 DNA reads as TGTGCCAGCAGCCCCGTTACTTGGGGGGGAGGGGAAAAACTGTTTTTT. This codes for CASSPVTWGGGEKLFF. The whole variable domain, filled in from reference TRBV7-2 and TRBJ1-4, reads GAGVSQSPSNKVTEKGKDVELRCDPISGHTALYWYRQSLGQGLEFLIYFQGNSAPDKSGLPSDRFSAERTGGSVSTLTIQRTQQEDSAVYLCASSPVTWGGGEKLFFGSGTQLSVL.

The gene calls are TRBV7-3 and TRBJ2-1, with 9 bases aligning to TRBD2. The CDR3 is made up of 15 amino acids. Germline CDR1 reads SGHTA; CDR2 reads FQGTGA. V lost 5 bases to trimming and J lost 8 bases; unmatched junction nucleotides: 10. The CDR3 DNA reads TGTGCCAGCAGCCCCCAAGCGGGAGGAAAGTATGAGCAGTTCTTC. It is translated as CASSPQAGGKYEQFF.

The chain uses TRBV7-9 and TRBJ2-3; 7 nucleotides agree with TRBD1. J lost 4 bases, V lost 5 bases, and 12 bases had no gene match. The CDR3 has 16 residues. Germline CDR1 and CDR2: SEHNR and FQNEAQ (reference sequence). Written as DNA, the CDR3 is TGTGCCAGCAGCCCCGGACAGGTCGGTAGCGCAGATACGCAGTATTTT. Amino acid sequence: CASSPGQVGSADTQYF.

The chain uses TRBV5-1 and TRBJ2-7; D is perhaps TRBD1 (5 bases). Per germline, CDR1 SGHRS and CDR2 YFSETQ. Trimming stripped 2 bases from V and 0 bases from J, with 21 bases between. This CDR3 has 18 amino acids. Written as DNA, the CDR3 is TGCGCCAGCAGCTTATCGGTTCAGGGTGGACGTAGCTCCTACGAGCAGTACTTC. Its translation is CASSLSVQGGRSSYEQYF.

This chain uses TRBV24-1 with TRBJ2-3; 7 bases align to TRBD2. V gave up 4 bases and J gave up 5 bases; unmatched junction bases: 14. Germline V lookup: CDR1 KGHDR, CDR2 SFDVKD. The CDR3 is 17 residues long. CDR3: CATSEIESAGIGDTQYF. The CDR3 DNA sequence: TGTGCCACCAGTGAGATCGAGTCAGCGGGAATTGGAGATACGCAGTATTTT.

A single count supports this clone. An end of the junction does not agree with germline; a read error may underlie this. The rearrangement links TRBV3-1 (or the pseudogene TRBV3-2) to TRBJ2-7, with 9 bases matching TRBD1. Germline CDR1 LGHDT, CDR2 YNNKEL (reference sequence). The CDR3 runs 16 residues. This CDR3 is CASSKDPGTGSNEQYF. The CDR3 DNA follows: TGTGCCAGCAGCAAAGACCCCGGGACAGGGAGCAACGAGCAGTACTTC.

This clone is a singleton in its sample. The genes are TRBV16 and TRBJ2-7; 11 bases match TRBD1. Germline trimming cut 4 bases from V and 3 bases from J; bases unmatched to any gene: 11. This CDR3 has 17 residues. Germline CDR1 and CDR2: KGHSY and FQNENV. The CDR3 here is CASSRIRTGGFYYEQYF. Written as DNA, the CDR3 is TGTGCCAGCAGCCGAATACGGACAGGGGGCTTCTACTACGAGCAGTACTTC.

In this sample, this clone turned up once. This chain links TRBV11-1 with TRBJ2-7; D might be TRBD1 (6 bases). Per germline, CDR1 SGHAT and CDR2 FQDESV (reference sequence). Trimming stripped 5 bases from V and 3 bases from J, with 20 bases between. The CDR3 totals 16 residues. The chain's CDR3 is CASSQALTGMNYEQYF. DNA for the CDR3: TGTGCCAGCAGCCAAGCGTTGACAGGAATGAACTACGAGCAGTACTTC.

V is TRBV14 and J is TRBJ2-2; TRBD1 is a possible D gene (5 bases). Germline values: CDR1 SGHDN, CDR2 FVKESK. V was shortened by 2 bases and J by 5 bases, with 9 bases between the two germline ends. CDR3 length equals 14 residues. CDR3 loop: CASSQSRGTGELFF. As DNA, the CDR3 is TGTGCCAGCAGCCAATCTAGGGGAACCGGGGAGCTGTTTTTT.